These T cell receptor beta chains were read from a single sample in a study of memory CD4+ T cells and cytomegalovirus serostatus. The assay was immunoSEQ multiplex PCR, and TCRdb's table has in-frame clones only and misses some. Among over 45,000 clones listed, roughly 85% were seen once. The sequenced sample was memory CD4+ T cells from blood. The receptor set was obtained from an adult in good health and CMV-seronegative. Some clones in this sample may be carry-over from other donors' samples. The CDR3 runs from the conserved cysteine through the conserved F or W.

TRBV11-2	CASRQGTGSPEAFF
TRBV19	CASSLYPGLGTDTQYF
TRBV7-2	CASSLESGGPYEQYF
TRBV18	CASSSTSGPSNEQFF
TRBV5-6	CASSATGGDQPQHF
TRBV5-1	CASVQGQSLSNEQFF
TRBV11-2	CASSLSLQETQYF
TRBV28	CASRTILNTEAFF
TRBV20-1	CSAVGGETQYF
TRBV19	CASSIGGLAGTETQYF
TRBV18	CASSPQYISSYNEQFF
TRBV29-1	CSVGWGANYGYTF
TRBV6-1	CASSEEVPYQETQYF
TRBV7-2	CASSSYLDSGNTIYF
TRBV28	CASSKQGATGELFF
TRBV5-4	CASSQDSQTLPGEQYF
TRBV7-9	CASSPSGRERGEQFF
TRBV28	CASTRPWVGGSGANVLTF
TRBV7-3	CASSLTGRRHNEQFF
TRBV5-4	CASSGQGALVEAFF
TRBV21-1	CASPRRGTSRNEQFF
TRBV19	CASSIYQDNQPQHF
TRBV7-2	CASSLGQVGNQPQHF
TRBV27	CASSSAGYSSFF
TRBV5-1	CASSQVGAKNTEAFF
TRBV10-2	CASKPRGGDYLADTQYF
TRBV2	CASNGHRQTSTDTQYF
TRBV28	CASSSPTSGRGIETQYF
TRBV28	CASTSGAPNYGYTF
TRBV29-1	CSVEPAGDYEQYF
TRBV5-4	CASSLDRVGYGYTF
TRBV4-3	CASSQEGVGQGLSPLHF
TRBV5-1	CASSDWTGGNYEQYF
TRBV28	CASARGGYEQYF
TRBV6-5	CASSYSGGTGANVLTF
TRBV2	CASGGTGSYEQYF
TRBV6-1	CASSGQGVSIGELFF
TRBV9	CASSGGDTGEKLFF